The sequence of this TCR beta chain was determined in a study of OX40 agonist ivuxolimab in advanced cancers. Study-level information: Earlier treatment with anti-PD-1, anti-PD-L1 or anti-CTLA-4 was permitted, and around 36% had received some.

TCRdb's table, derived via immunoSEQ multiplex PCR, lists solely in-frame clones and lacks some. Altogether roughly 80,000 clones are present, 86% being singletons, with the ten largest covering 0.7% to 0.9%. Concerning this clone: Its antigen is undetermined.

The study's findings and limits: On average, CD8+ T cells had more expanded clones than CD4+.

Germline V gene data show CDR1 as SGHNT and CDR2 as YYREEE (reference sequence). Trimming shortened V by 4 bases and J by 6 bases, and 13 bases separated the two germline ends. The length of the CDR3 is 13 residues. The gene calls are TRBV5-4 and TRBJ1-1; D may be TRBD1 (6 bases). The receptor was isolated from an adult with an advanced solid tumor such as melanoma, head and neck, liver or kidney cancer. Sequences were derived from CD4+ or CD8+ T cells sorted from blood, sampled in a trial of the OX40 agonist ivuxolimab. The CDR3 region is CASSPQRGAEAFF. In nucleotides, the CDR3 is TGTGCCAGCAGCCCCCAAAGGGGGGCTGAAGCTTTCTTT.